The 13 T cell receptor beta chains given below trace back to one sample, sequenced in a study of OX40 agonist ivuxolimab in advanced cancers. Repertoires were generated with immunoSEQ multiplex PCR, while TCRdb's copy carries only in-frame clones and drops some. Among 60,000 to 70,000 clones, about 85% were seen once, and the ten largest hold less than 3%. The sample in question was CD4+ or CD8+ T cells sorted from blood, obtained in a trial of the OX40 agonist ivuxolimab. The receptors were gathered from an adult with an advanced solid tumor such as melanoma, head and neck, liver or kidney cancer.

The chain carries TRBV7-9 and TRBJ2-1; D perhaps matches TRBD2 (7 bases). Germline loops: CDR1 SEHNR, CDR2 FQNEAQ (reference sequence). V shed 3 bases and J shed 14 bases, with 20 bases lying between them. The length of the CDR3 is 14 residues. The CDR3 here is CASSFFSSGGPEFF. The DNA for the CDR3 is TGTGCCAGCAGCTTTTTTTCCTCGGGGGGCCCGGAGTTCTTC.

The genes are TRBV2 and TRBJ2-3, with unresolved D. The CDR3 runs 13 residues. V was shortened by 4 bases and J by 4 bases, with 9 bases between the two germline ends. The germline V gene encodes CDR1 SNHLY and CDR2 FYNNEI. CDR3 sequence reads: CASSVEGSDTQYF. In DNA, the CDR3 is TGTGCCAGCAGTGTCGAAGGGTCAGATACGCAGTATTTT.

The V and J genes are TRBV19 and TRBJ2-6; D call uncertain. The V and J ends lost 0 bases and 3 bases respectively, with 24 bases between them. Germline loops: CDR1 LNHDA, CDR2 SQIVND (reference sequence). There are 21 residues in the CDR3. CDR3 nucleotide sequence: TGTGCCAGTAGTATAGATACCCCTGGGATGGCAGGAAGGTTTGGGGCCAACGTCCTGACTTTC. This codes for CASSIDTPGMAGRFGANVLTF.

This sequence joins TRBV27 and TRBJ1-1; unclear D gene. The CDR3 is made up of 12 amino acids. Germline V CDR1 and CDR2: MNHEY, SMNVEV (reference sequence). With 3 bases removed from V and 4 bases from J, the gap between germline ends came to 6 bases. The DNA for the CDR3 is TGTGCCAGCAGTTTTGATGGCACTGAAGCTTTCTTT. Translated: CASSFDGTEAFF.

In this sample, this clone turned up once. The V gene is TRBV5-3, the J gene TRBJ2-7, with D possibly matching TRBD2 (7 bases). TRBV5-3 is sorted into the ORF group, with uncertain function. The V end lost 4 bases, the J end lost 3 bases, and 14 bases lay between the germline ends. The CDR3 extends over 14 amino acids. The CDR3 DNA is TGTGCCAGAAGCCTAGGGGGGGCTTGCTACGAGCAGTACTTC. Translated: CARSLGGACYEQYF.

The chain recombines TRBV5-1 with TRBJ2-7, with D possibly matching TRBD1 (5 bases). This CDR3 is built from 13 residues. Trimming removed 4 bases from V and 2 bases from J, with 10 bases in between. CDR1 and CDR2 from the germline V gene are SGHRS and YFSETQ. CDR3 in amino acids: CASSPDSAYEQYF. The CDR3 DNA follows: TGCGCCAGCAGCCCTGACAGCGCCTACGAGCAGTACTTC.

The rearrangement uses TRBV4-1 and TRBJ2-5; 7 nucleotides match TRBD1. The end of the DNA aligns better with TRBJ2-7, so the J call may be wrong. This CDR3 spans 15 amino acids. Germline CDR1 reads MGHRA; CDR2 reads YSYEKL. CDR3 protein: CASSQEGQGAYEQYF. CDR3 DNA: TGCGCCAGCAGCCAAGAAGGCCAGGGGGCCTACGAGCAGTACTTC.

The chain links TRBV27 to TRBJ2-3; 10 bases match TRBD2. Germline V gene lookup returns CDR1 MNHEY and CDR2 SMNVEV (reference sequence). V dropped 6 bases and J dropped 4; count of bases not matched to a gene: 13. The CDR3 is 17 residues long. CDR3 coding DNA: TGTGCCAGCAGGGTAAGCGGGGGGGCCCTCCGGCCAGATACGCAGTATTTT. Its translation: CASRVSGGALRPDTQYF.

This clone appeared once. The genes are TRBV5-1 and TRBJ2-1; 13 bases line up with TRBD2. The germline gives CDR1 SGHRS, CDR2 YFSETQ. J gave up 7 bases and V 4 bases, and 5 bases lay outside the gene matches. CDR3 size: 15 residues. This CDR3 is CASSVGLAGDNEQFF. As DNA, the CDR3 is TGCGCCAGCAGCGTAGGACTAGCGGGAGATAATGAGCAGTTCTTC. The full variable domain, with the rest looked up from reference TRBV5-1 and TRBJ2-1, is KAGVTQTPRYLIKTRGQQVTLSCSPISGHRSVSWYQQTPGQGLQFLFEYFSETQRNKGNFPGRFSGRQFSNSRSEMNVSTLELGDSALYLCASSVGLAGDNEQFFGPGTRLTVL.

To note about this clone: Compared with germline, one end of the junction differs, possibly owing to a read error. Other DNA sequences in the sample encode the same CDR3. This chain connects TRBV4-3 to TRBJ1-4; D unclear. CDR1 and CDR2 from the germline V gene are LGHNA and YSLEER. The CDR3 has 16 amino acids. CDR3 nucleotide sequence: TGCGCCAGTAGCCGGCAGGTGCCCGCAACTAATGAAAAACTGTTTTTT. It translates to CASSRQVPATNEKLFF.

J is TRBJ2-7 and V is TRBV18, with D hard to call. Germline V gives CDR1 KGHSH, CDR2 LQKENI. Trimming shortened V by 5 bases and J by 2 bases, and 13 bases separated the two germline ends. The CDR3 covers 14 residues. In nucleotides, the CDR3 is TGTGCCAGCTCAACCGGTGGGATCCCCTACGAGCAGTACTTC. Translation gives CASSTGGIPYEQYF.

The chain couples TRBV7-9 to TRBJ1-2, with a tentative D call TRBD1 (5 bases). Germline CDR1 reads SEHNR; CDR2 reads FQNEAQ (reference sequence). V shed 1 base and J shed 6 bases, with 12 bases lying between them. The CDR3 is 14 residues long. The CDR3 nucleotides are TGTGCCAGCAGCTTAGGACAGCGGTCCGATGGCTACACCTTC. Encoded protein: CASSLGQRSDGYTF.

Worth noting for this clone: One junction end does not reproduce the germline sequence, and a read error may be involved. Within the sample, other DNA sequences also encode this same CDR3. The chain links TRBV30 to TRBJ1-6; D gene uncertain. CDR1 is GTSNPN and CDR2 is SVGIG in the germline V gene (reference sequence). This CDR3 is 11 amino acids long. The chain's CDR3 is CAWSVNSPLHF. Written as DNA, the CDR3 is TGTGCTTGGAGTGTCAATTCACCCCTCCACTTT.